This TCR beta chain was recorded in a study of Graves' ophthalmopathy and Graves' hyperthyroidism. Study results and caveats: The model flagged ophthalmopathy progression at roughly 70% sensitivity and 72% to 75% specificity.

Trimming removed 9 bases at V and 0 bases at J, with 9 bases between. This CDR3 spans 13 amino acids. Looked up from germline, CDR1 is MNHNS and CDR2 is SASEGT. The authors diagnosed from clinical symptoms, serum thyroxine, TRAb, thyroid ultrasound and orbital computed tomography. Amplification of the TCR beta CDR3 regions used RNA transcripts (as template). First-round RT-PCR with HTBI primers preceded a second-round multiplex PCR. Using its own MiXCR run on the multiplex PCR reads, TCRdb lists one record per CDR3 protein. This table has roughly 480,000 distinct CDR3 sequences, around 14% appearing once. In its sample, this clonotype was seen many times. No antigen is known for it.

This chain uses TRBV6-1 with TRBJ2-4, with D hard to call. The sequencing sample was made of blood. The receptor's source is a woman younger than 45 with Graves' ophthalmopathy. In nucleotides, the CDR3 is TGTGCCAGTTTCGGCTTAGCCAAAAACATTCAGTACTTC. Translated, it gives CASFGLAKNIQYF.